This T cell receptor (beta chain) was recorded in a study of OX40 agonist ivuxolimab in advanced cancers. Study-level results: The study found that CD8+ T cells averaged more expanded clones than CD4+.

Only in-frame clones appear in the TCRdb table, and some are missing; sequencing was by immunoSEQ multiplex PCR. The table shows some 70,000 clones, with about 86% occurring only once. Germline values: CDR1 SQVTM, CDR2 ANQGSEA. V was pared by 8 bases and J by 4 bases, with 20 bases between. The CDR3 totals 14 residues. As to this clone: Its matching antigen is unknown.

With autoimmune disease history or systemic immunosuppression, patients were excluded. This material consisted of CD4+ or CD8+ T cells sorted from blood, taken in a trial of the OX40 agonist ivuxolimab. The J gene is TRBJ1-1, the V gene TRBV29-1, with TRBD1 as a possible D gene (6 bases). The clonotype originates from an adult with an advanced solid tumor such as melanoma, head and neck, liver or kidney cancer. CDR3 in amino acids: CSLGPGAQGTEAFF. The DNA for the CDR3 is TGCAGCCTCGGCCCAGGGGCGCAGGGCACTGAAGCTTTCTTT.